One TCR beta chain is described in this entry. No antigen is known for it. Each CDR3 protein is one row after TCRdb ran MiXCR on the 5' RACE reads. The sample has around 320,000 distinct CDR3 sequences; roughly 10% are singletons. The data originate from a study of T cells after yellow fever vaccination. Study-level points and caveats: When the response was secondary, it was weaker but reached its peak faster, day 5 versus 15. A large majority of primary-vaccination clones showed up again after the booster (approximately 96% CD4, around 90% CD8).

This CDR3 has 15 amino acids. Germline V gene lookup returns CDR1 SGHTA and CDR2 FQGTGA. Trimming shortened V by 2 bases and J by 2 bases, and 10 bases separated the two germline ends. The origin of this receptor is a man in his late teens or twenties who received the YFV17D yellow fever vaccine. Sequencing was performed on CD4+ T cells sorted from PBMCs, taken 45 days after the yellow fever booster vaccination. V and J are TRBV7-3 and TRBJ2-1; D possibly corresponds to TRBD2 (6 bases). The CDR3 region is CASSLATGAYNEQFF. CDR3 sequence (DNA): TGTGCCAGCAGCTTAGCTACGGGGGCCTACAATGAGCAGTTCTTC. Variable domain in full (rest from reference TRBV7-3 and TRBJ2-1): GAGVSQTPSNKVTEKGKYVELRCDPISGHTALYWYRQSLGQGPEFLIYFQGTGAADDSGLPNDRFFAVRPEGSVSTLKIQRTERGDSAVYLCASSLATGAYNEQFFGPGTRLTVL.